Included here is one T cell receptor (beta chain) sequence, with context. Its target antigen remains unknown. Base quality data are lacking; no much larger clone is found one base away. The CDR3 holds 14 amino acids from the cysteine to the phenylalanine. This entry keeps only the CDR3 DNA: 42 bases, framed from base 1. The germline ends are 8 bases apart after V is trimmed by 3 bases and J by 0 bases. This record comes from a study of T cell repertoires in cytomegalovirus infection (dated by TCRdb to between 2018 and 2021). About the investigation overall: Peptide stimulations targeted recently identified HLA-C-restricted CMV epitopes, whose presentation resists viral immunomodulation, together with well-studied HLA-B-restricted epitopes. Donor HLA type was relevant to the analysis, as public TCR beta signatures indicated carriage of CMV infection together with the matching HLA type. Study-wide findings and limitations: The ex vivo response was dominated by HLA-C-restricted CMV-specific TCR beta clonotypes, which also provided the single most frequent clonotype in two of eight donors. Cumulative frequency of public TCR beta family members discriminated carriers of CMV infection plus the relevant HLA type in this cohort and an independent roughly 320-donor cohort.

In the paper's terms, the treatment or condition label means: in vitro stimulation with specific CMV peptide epitopes to enrich CMV-specific T cells. Instrument used: Illumina HiSeq 1500. Using fastp trimming at Q25 and MiXCR clonotype assembly, TCRdb reanalyzed the public sequencing data and kept in-frame beta chains. Each entry merges the rows of one CDR3 protein and shows their most common DNA and genes. This sample gives about 330,000 distinct CDR3 sequences in total; about a third of them show up just once. The ten largest account for 13% of the sample. The source material was cultured PBMCs, sampled from culture after CMV antigen stimulation. This receptor chain uses TRBV12-3 or TRBV12-4 and TRBJ1-2; the D gene is not confidently resolved. The receptor comes from a human donor in good health (CMV status not recorded). Some clones in this sample may be carry-over from other donors' samples. The CDR3 region reads CASSFAESNYGYTF. In nucleotides, the sequence is TGTGCCAGCAGTTTCGCTGAGTCTAACTATGGCTACACCTTC.